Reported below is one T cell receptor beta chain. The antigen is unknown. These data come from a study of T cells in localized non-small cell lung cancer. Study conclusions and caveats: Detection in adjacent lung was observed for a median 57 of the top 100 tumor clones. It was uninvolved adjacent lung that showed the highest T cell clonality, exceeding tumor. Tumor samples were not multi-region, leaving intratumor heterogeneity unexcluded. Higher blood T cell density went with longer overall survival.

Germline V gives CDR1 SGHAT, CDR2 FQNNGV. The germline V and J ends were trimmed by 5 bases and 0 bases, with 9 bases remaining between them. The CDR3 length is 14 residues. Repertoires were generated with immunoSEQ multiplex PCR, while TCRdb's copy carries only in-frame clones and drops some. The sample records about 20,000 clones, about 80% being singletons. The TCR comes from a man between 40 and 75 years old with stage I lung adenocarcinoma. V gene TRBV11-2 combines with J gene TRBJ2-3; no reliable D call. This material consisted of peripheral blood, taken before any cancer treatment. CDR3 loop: CASSPGLSTDTQYF. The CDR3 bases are TGTGCCAGCAGCCCGGGCCTCAGCACAGATACGCAGTATTTT. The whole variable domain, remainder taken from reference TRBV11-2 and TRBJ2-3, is EAGVAQSPRYKIIEKRQSVAFWCNPISGHATLYWYQQILGQGPKLLIQFQNNGVVDDSQLPKDRFSAERLKGVDSTLKIQPAKLEDSAVYLCASSPGLSTDTQYFGPGTRLTVL.